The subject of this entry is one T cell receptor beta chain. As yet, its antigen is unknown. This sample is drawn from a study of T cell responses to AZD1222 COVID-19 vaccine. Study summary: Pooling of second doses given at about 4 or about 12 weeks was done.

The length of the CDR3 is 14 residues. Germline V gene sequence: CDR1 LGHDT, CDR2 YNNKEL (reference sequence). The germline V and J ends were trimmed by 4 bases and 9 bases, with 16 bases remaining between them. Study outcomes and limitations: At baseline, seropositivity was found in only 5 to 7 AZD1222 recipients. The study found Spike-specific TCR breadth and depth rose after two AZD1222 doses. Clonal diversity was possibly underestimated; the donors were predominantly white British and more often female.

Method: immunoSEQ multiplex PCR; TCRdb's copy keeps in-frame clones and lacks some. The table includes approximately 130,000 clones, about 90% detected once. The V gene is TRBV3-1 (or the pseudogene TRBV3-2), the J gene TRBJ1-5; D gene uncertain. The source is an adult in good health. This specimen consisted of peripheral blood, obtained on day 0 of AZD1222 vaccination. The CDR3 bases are TGTGCCAGCAGCCCCCCCGGGGAAGCCAGGCCCCAGCATTTT. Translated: CASSPPGEARPQHF.